These T cell receptor beta chains were read from a single sample in a study of type 1 and type 2 diabetes patients. TCRdb used MiXCR to reprocess the multiplex PCR reads, holding one entry per CDR3 protein. The data contain about 250,000 distinct CDR3 sequences, roughly 48% of them singletons. The sequenced sample was peripheral blood mononuclear cells (PBMCs). These TCRs come from a man aged 18 to 30 with type 2 diabetes. CDR3s include the opening cysteine and the closing phenylalanine or tryptophan. The D gene is left open where the match is weak. The listing skips clone size in some rows; elsewhere it reads once, few, many or a size class.

j_call clone_size d_call v_call cdr3_aa cdr3_nt
TRBJ2-7 once TRBD1 TRBV5-1 CASSLEGQGSSYEQYF TGCGCCAGCAGCTTGGAAGGACAGGGGAGCTCCTACGAGCAGTACTTC
TRBJ1-5 NA NA TRBV20-1 CSARDLLSNQPQHF TGCAGTGCTAGAGATCTGTTAAGCAATCAGCCCCAGCATTTT
TRBJ1-1 NA TRBD1 TRBV5-1 CASSRRTGNTEASF TGCGCCAGCAGTAGGAGGACAGGAAACACTGAAGCTTCCTTT
TRBJ1-2 medium-sized TRBD1 TRBV5-1 CASSSGGSYYGYTF TGCGCCAGCAGCTCAGGGGGGAGCTACTATGGCTACACCTTC
TRBJ2-5 few TRBD2 TRBV6-5 CASKAPGLAELKEFF TGTGCCAGCAAGGCGCCGGGACTAGCAGAGTTGAAGGAGTTCTTC
TRBJ2-3 once NA TRBV7-8 CASSENWWPSTETQYF TGTGCCAGCAGCGAGAATTGGTGGCCTAGCACAGAAACGCAGTATTTT
TRBJ2-1 NA TRBD2 TRBV30 CAWTSGRTWEQFF TGTGCCTGGACTAGCGGGAGGACTTGGGAGCAGTTCTTC
TRBJ1-2 NA TRBD1 TRBV30 CAWSGGQLYGYTF TGTGCCTGGAGTGGGGGACAGCTCTATGGCTACACCTTC
TRBJ1-2 many TRBD1 TRBV2 CASNEGAIYGYTF TGTGCCAGCAACGAGGGGGCGATCTATGGCTACACCTTC
TRBJ1-2 NA NA TRBV6-1 CASSVTGPRGYGYTF TGTGCCAGCAGTGTTACGGGCCCGCGGGGCTATGGCTACACCTTC
TRBJ2-5 NA TRBD1 TRBV9 CASSSGTGEVTQYF TGTGCCAGCAGCTCGGGGACAGGGGAAGTGACCCAGTACTTC
TRBJ1-5 few NA TRBV2 CASSGRSNQPQHF TGTGCCAGCAGTGGAAGAAGCAATCAGCCCCAGCATTTT
TRBJ2-2 few TRBD1 TRBV19 CASSILGTGTGELFF TGTGCCAGTAGTATTCTCGGGACAGGGACCGGGGAGCTGTTTTTT
TRBJ1-4 many NA TRBV25-1 CASSGRGSEKLFF TGTGCCAGCAGTGGTCGCGGGAGTGAAAAACTGTTTTTT
TRBJ1-6 NA NA TRBV9 CASSVASDSPLHF TGTGCCAGCAGCGTAGCTTCCGATTCACCCCTCCACTTT
TRBJ2-3 NA NA TRBV7-3 CASSSAPDSTDTQYF TGTGCCAGCAGCTCGGCACCTGACAGCACAGATACGCAGTATTTT
TRBJ2-7 NA TRBD1 TRBV6-4 CASRKTGTGGNEQYF TGTGCCAGCAGGAAAACCGGGACAGGGGGCAACGAGCAGTACTTC
TRBJ2-7 NA TRBD2 TRBV19 CASSIGGLAAYEQYF TGTGCCAGTAGTATTGGGGGACTAGCGGCCTACGAGCAGTACTTC
TRBJ2-7 few TRBD1 TRBV10-2 CASGGFGTGLEQYF TGCGCCAGTGGGGGCTTCGGGACAGGCCTCGAGCAGTACTTC
TRBJ1-4 NA TRBD1 TRBV15 CATSRWVGRGQSNEKLFF TGTGCCACCAGCAGATGGGTCGGCAGGGGGCAGTCTAATGAAAAACTGTTTTTT
TRBJ1-6 few NA TRBV6-5 CASSYSNSPLHF TGTGCCAGCAGTTACTCGAATTCACCCCTCCACTTT
TRBJ1-2 NA TRBD1 TRBV7-2 CASSYTGTGGYTF TGTGCCAGCAGTTATACCGGGACAGGGGGTTACACCTTC
TRBJ2-5 NA TRBD2 TRBV7-2 CASSASGGAWETQYF TGTGCCAGCAGCGCTAGCGGGGGGGCGTGGGAGACCCAGTACTTC
TRBJ1-1 NA TRBD1 TRBV19 CASSARGPNTEAFF TGTGCCAGTAGTGCAAGGGGGCCGAACACTGAAGCTTTCTTT
TRBJ2-5 many NA TRBV15 CATSRDSGEVETQYF TGTGCCACCAGCAGAGATAGTGGGGAGGTGGAGACCCAGTACTTC
TRBJ1-1 NA TRBD1 TRBV12-3/TRBV12-4 CASSLGQGARVAFF TGTGCCAGCAGCCTGGGACAGGGGGCGAGGGTAGCTTTCTTT
TRBJ1-1 many NA TRBV2 CARGQEAFF TGTGCCAGAGGACAGGAAGCTTTCTTT
TRBJ2-1 few NA TRBV19 CASSISVGQANEQFF TGTGCCAGTAGTATTTCTGTAGGTCAGGCCAATGAGCAGTTCTTC
TRBJ2-1 NA NA TRBV7-3 CASSPRRNEQFF TGTGCCAGCAGCCCTAGGAGGAATGAGCAGTTCTTC
TRBJ1-6 NA TRBD1 TRBV25-1 CASGTGGRNSPLHF TGTGCCAGCGGGACAGGGGGGAGAAATTCACCCCTCCACTTT
TRBJ1-2 few NA TRBV10-3 CAISESDRINYGYTF TGTGCCATCAGTGAGTCTGACAGGATCAACTATGGCTACACCTTC
TRBJ2-5 NA NA TRBV9 CASSQNGETQYF TGTGCCAGCAGCCAGAACGGAGAGACCCAGTACTTC
TRBJ2-7 few TRBD2 TRBV12-5 CASGFLGLAGERSECEQYF TGTGCTAGTGGTTTCCTGGGACTAGCGGGAGAGAGGTCAGAGTGCGAGCAGTACTTC
TRBJ2-3 many NA TRBV20-1 CSATGGTDTQYF TGCAGTGCTACAGGGGGCACAGATACGCAGTATTTT
TRBJ1-2 NA NA TRBV10-2 CASSQDNPVMDGYTF TGCGCCAGCAGCCAAGATAACCCAGTGATGGATGGCTACACCTTC
TRBJ1-5 NA TRBD1 TRBV19 CASRSGTGEYSNQPQHF TGTGCCAGTAGGTCCGGGACAGGGGAGTATAGCAATCAGCCCCAGCATTTT
TRBJ2-6 NA NA TRBV6-6 CANRVFGANVLTF TGTGCCAACCGAGTGTTTGGGGCCAACGTCCTGACTTTC
TRBJ2-4 NA NA TRBV28 CASSERGKSELWYF TGTGCCAGCAGTGAGCGAGGGAAATCGGAGTTATGGTACTTC
TRBJ2-1 NA NA TRBV6-2/TRBV6-3 CASRGTFINRRFF TGTGCCAGCAGAGGGACATTTATAAATCGGCGGTTCTTC
TRBJ1-6 few NA TRBV27 CASSLRTVSNSPLHF TGTGCCAGCAGTTTAAGGACAGTCTCCAATTCACCCCTCCACTTT
TRBJ2-1 few NA TRBV29-1 CSVYLGNEQFF TGCAGCGTTTACCTAGGGAATGAGCAGTTCTTC
TRBJ1-2 NA TRBD1 TRBV2 CASSAGTGSWNFGGYTF TGTGCCAGCAGCGCCGGGACAGGATCTTGGAATTTCGGTGGCTACACCTTC
TRBJ1-2 few TRBD1 TRBV5-1 CASSLGARGVFYGYTF TGCGCCAGCAGCTTGGGGGCCAGGGGGGTATTCTATGGCTACACCTTC
TRBJ2-1 NA TRBD2 TRBV19 CASSMAGENEQFF TGTGCCAGTAGTATGGCGGGGGAAAATGAGCAGTTCTTC
TRBJ2-7 NA NA TRBV20-1 CSAVNSQGGYEQYF TGCAGTGCTGTAAACTCGCAGGGGGGATACGAGCAGTACTTC
TRBJ2-7 NA TRBD1 TRBV7-3 CASSYGQGMVEQYF TGTGCCAGCAGCTACGGACAGGGGATGGTCGAGCAGTACTTC
TRBJ1-5 few NA TRBV20-1 CSAKLGGVDQPQHF TGCAGTGCTAAGTTAGGAGGCGTGGATCAGCCCCAGCATTTT
TRBJ2-7 NA NA TRBV6-2/TRBV6-3 CASSLTYRYEQYF TGTGCCAGCAGTCTCACATACCGGTACGAGCAGTACTTC
TRBJ1-2 NA NA TRBV5-6 CASSLASTGSPAYGYTF TGTGCCAGCAGCTTGGCCAGCACAGGGAGTCCCGCTTATGGCTACACCTTC
TRBJ1-5 few NA TRBV2 CASSAGVEQPQHF TGTGCCAGCAGTGCAGGGGTAGAGCAGCCCCAGCATTTT
TRBJ2-1 few TRBD2 TRBV19 CASQREMGYEQFF TGTGCCAGCCAGCGGGAGATGGGGTATGAGCAGTTCTTC
TRBJ2-7 NA NA TRBV2 CASSGARTENYEQYF TGTGCCAGCAGTGGAGCGCGGACGGAAAACTACGAGCAGTACTTC
TRBJ2-1 NA NA TRBV4-3 CASSQETGTPSPYNEQFF TGCGCCAGCAGCCAAGAGACGGGGACCCCCTCTCCATACAATGAGCAGTTCTTC
TRBJ2-1 NA NA TRBV30 CTWSAVSYNEQFF TGTACCTGGAGCGCAGTCTCCTACAATGAGCAGTTCTTC
TRBJ1-1 NA NA TRBV12-3/TRBV12-4 CASSLDTMNTEAFF TGTGCCAGCAGTCTCGATACGATGAACACTGAAGCTTTCTTT